Below, one T cell receptor (beta chain) is given with its context. What it recognizes is unknown. This sample stems from a study of a mutant IDH1 vaccine in newly diagnosed glioma. Study details: Beginning 4-6 weeks after radiotherapy alone, or with temozolomide cycles, vaccination took place. There were approximately 62% males and roughly 40% females among treated patients, whose mean age was about 41 years. General study points: The authors found pseudoprogression apparently unrelated to changes in top peripheral T cell clonotypes.

The protocol was immunoSEQ multiplex PCR, while the TCRdb copy is restricted to in-frame clones and leaves out a portion. Among about 56,000 clones listed, about 79% were seen once. The time point: week 47, end of study. Every vaccine dose comprised 300 ug of mutant IDH1 20-mer peptide plus topical imiquimod. Scheduled for weeks 1, 3, 5, 7, 11, 15, 19 and 23, eight vaccinations were given to patients. This CDR3 is built from 12 residues. Germline loops: CDR1 SGHAT, CDR2 FQNNGV. J was trimmed by 5 bases and V by 5 bases; bases with no gene match: 2. The TCR comes from a man in his fifties with glioma. The chain links TRBV11-2 to TRBJ2-7, with 8 nucleotides matching TRBD1. The sample consisted of PBMCs, taken from a glioma patient whose treatment included an IDH1 peptide vaccine. This chain's CDR3 is CASSLTGDEQYF. The CDR3 nucleotides read TGTGCCAGCAGCCTGACAGGGGACGAGCAGTACTTC.